Detailed here is one T cell receptor (beta chain). It lacks a known antigen. No qualities accompany the bases; no much larger clone lies one base away. This sample is drawn from a study of blood T cell repertoires in COVID-19 (dated by TCRdb to about 2020). With regard to the full study: Samples covering the acute and convalescent phases of COVID-19 were provided by collaborators in the United States, Italy and Spain. The prospective study material was composed of cDNA or gDNA derived from T cells, B-cell-depleted T cells, or PBMCs. The dataset comprised deeply sampled blood TCRbeta repertoires from subjects exposed to, actively infected with, or recovered from COVID-19. A freely available public database, intended as a resource for researchers studying the immune response to SARS-CoV-2, is where the repertoires were released. Samples came from the ongoing ImmuneRACE study (first 160 participants) plus 1,254 subjects from 6 global collaborators. Sample metadata almost always included a de-identified subject ID, COVID-19 status, age in years and sex. Where available, HLA class I and class II types were taken from metadata supplied by the sample provider and were not determined by assay-based typing.

TCRbeta CDR3 regions were amplified from genomic DNA by means of the immunoSEQ Assay, a bias-controlled multiplex PCR. The authors' pipeline ran thus. Nucleated cell counts per sample were estimated from amplification of reference gene primers within the assay. Sequence reads were collapsed and filtered to measure the absolute abundance of every unique TCRbeta CDR3 rearrangement. Productive Simpson clonality was computed per sample as the square root of Simpson's diversity index over productive rearrangements. TCRdb carries this immuneACCESS record with in-frame sequences only. Its versions omit some clonotypes, under half of them owing to an unresolved V gene in the studies checked, with the rest unexplained. That table furnishes V, J and clone size, whereas the DNA furnished D and trimming. For this sample the table gives about 120,000 clones, of which roughly four fifths were detected only once. Jointly, the top ten make up 15% to 20% of the sample.

At one collaborating source in Seattle, patients were enrolled during active infection and were followed longitudinally through the course of disease. The collaborating institutions used their own protocols to collect whole blood in K2EDTA tubes. For TCRbeta analysis, collaborator samples were shipped as frozen whole blood, as isolated PBMCs, or as DNA extracted from either sample type. Reading from cysteine to phenylalanine, the CDR3 counts 15 amino acids. The only DNA kept is the CDR3, 45 bases in frame from the first base. Taken from the germline V gene, the CDR1 and CDR2 loops are SGHTA and FQGTGA. V sheds 2 bases and J sheds 2 bases, leaving 12 bases between their ends. The research as a whole found: Clinical and demographic metadata were provided uncurated, with the amount varying by source and participant.

The sequence derives from a man younger than 40 with COVID-19, enrolled during active disease. Material for sequencing was peripheral blood. The V gene is TRBV7-3 and the J gene is TRBJ1-2, with TRBD1 perhaps the D gene, on 5 matching bases. CDR3 sequence: CASSLGPGGNYGYTF. The nucleotide sequence is given as TGTGCCAGCAGCTTAGGTCCCGGGGGGAACTATGGCTACACCTTC.